Here is one T cell receptor beta chain with its context. As yet, its antigen is unknown. This CDR3 region has 13 residues. CDR1 and CDR2 (germline): SGHTA, FQGNSA. Trimming cost V 7 bases and J 7 bases, with 16 bases left between them. These data belong to a study of vaccination effects on CD4 cells after COVID-19. Sequencing used immunoSEQ multiplex PCR; TCRdb keeps in-frame clones, though not all of them. The sample holds 25,000 to 30,000 clones; around four fifths are singletons and the top ten take roughly 10%. Pools of viral peptides were used by the ViraFEST assay to expand antigen-specific CD4+ T cells ahead of sequencing. After less than twelve days in culture, the CD4+ T cells were isolated. All participants had two doses of either the BNT162b2 or mRNA-1273 vaccine. No vaccinee had earlier SARS-CoV-2 infection, and nucleocapsid antibodies were negative. Wells of some 1.9 million PBMC each were grown with around 10 IU/ml IL-2 and 8.5 to 10 ug/ml peptides. At days 3 and 7, half of the medium was exchanged for IL-2 medium.

Whole-study findings and limits: Researchers report that only 1 of 255 vaccine-induced clones in healthy vaccinees cross-reacted with common cold coronaviruses.

The sequence derives from a human donor who received a COVID-19 vaccine. The chain combines TRBV7-2 with TRBJ1-2; maybe TRBD1 (5 bases). The material was CD4+ T cells from PBMCs cultured with HCoV-NL63 spike peptides, obtained after COVID-19 vaccination. CDR3 sequence: CASNLPGGIGYTF. The CDR3 region has the DNA TGTGCCAGCAACCTGCCGGGGGGGATTGGCTACACCTTC.